This T cell receptor (beta chain) was sequenced during a study of technical replicates of blood from several donors. The CDR3 has 20 amino acids. Trimming pared 0 bases from V and 0 bases from J, leaving 21 bases between. Germline V CDR1 and CDR2: MGHRA, YSYEKL. This table comes from immunoSEQ multiplex PCR, and its TCRdb copy is limited to in-frame clones, with some not included. This sample yields approximately 11,000 clones, of which about 94% are seen a single time; approximately 7% belongs to the top ten. The chain couples TRBV4-1 to TRBJ1-5, with D possibly matching TRBD1 (5 bases). The TCR was taken from a human donor in good health. The sequencing input was PBMCs. This chain's CDR3 is CASSQDSHWGPGYSNQPQHF. The CDR3 DNA reads TGCGCCAGCAGCCAAGATTCCCATTGGGGCCCGGGTTATAGCAATCAGCCCCAGCATTTT.